This is a list of T cell receptor beta chains from one sample in a study of cytomegalovirus exposure and HLA in healthy donors. Using immunoSEQ multiplex PCR, the repertoire was profiled, and TCRdb retains in-frame clones only, with some absent. Of fewer than 250,000 clones listed, approximately 80% are singletons. The sample was PBMCs. These receptors originate from a woman in her twenties or thirties in good health and CMV-seropositive. Each CDR3 is given with its conserved first and last residue. Each record gives: J gene, V gene, D gene, clone size, CDR3 DNA, CDR3 protein. D genes are given only for firm matches. For some rows the clone size is stated as once, few or many, or as a class when expanded; others skip it.

TRBJ1-5	TRBV18	.	.	TGTGCCAGCTCATCAGCGCCCAATCAGCCCCAGCATTTT	CASSSAPNQPQHF
TRBJ1-3	TRBV7-2	TRBD1	once	TGTGCCAGCAGCAGGACAGGCATCTCTGGAAACACCATATATTTT	CASSRTGISGNTIYF
TRBJ1-5	TRBV30	.	few	TGTGCCTGGAGCCGGGGCTATAGCAATCAGCCCCAGCATTTT	CAWSRGYSNQPQHF
TRBJ2-2	TRBV7-3	.	.	TGTGCCAGCAGCTTTCGGCCTAACACCGGGGAGCTGTTTTTT	CASSFRPNTGELFF
TRBJ2-1	TRBV5-6	.	.	TGTGCCAGCAGCGTACATCCTAGACAGGCCGGGTCCTACAATGAGCAGTTCTTC	CASSVHPRQAGSYNEQFF
TRBJ1-3	TRBV11-1	.	.	TGTGCCAGCAGCTTTGGGCAGGAGACTCTTGGAAACACCATATATTTT	CASSFGQETLGNTIYF
TRBJ2-1	TRBV5-1	.	once	TGCGCCAGCAGCTTGGCAGGAGACTACAATGAGCAGTTCTTC	CASSLAGDYNEQFF
TRBJ2-3	TRBV7-9	TRBD2	once	TGTGCCACCCGAGGGCGGGAGAGGCCAGATACGCAGTATTTT	CATRGRERPDTQYF
TRBJ1-2	TRBV7-9	.	.	TGTGCCAGCAGCTTAGTCTCGTCGAACTATGGCTACACCTTC	CASSLVSSNYGYTF
TRBJ1-1	TRBV30	.	.	TGTGCCTGGTCGGAGAGGGGGGTCGCTTTCTTT	CAWSERGVAFF
TRBJ1-1	TRBV9	.	.	TGTGCCAGCAGCGGTGATGAAGCTTTCTTT	CASSGDEAFF
TRBJ2-7	TRBV25-1	.	.	TGTGCCACCTTAGGGCGGGGTCTAACGGGCGAGCAGTACTTC	CATLGRGLTGEQYF
TRBJ2-1	TRBV10-3	.	once	TGTGCCATCAGTGAGTCGATCCTCTCCGACAATGAGCAGTTCTTC	CAISESILSDNEQFF
TRBJ2-2	TRBV6-5	TRBD2	.	TGTGCCAGCCGGCGGGAGTCAAGCACCGGGGAGCTGTTTTTT	CASRRESSTGELFF
TRBJ1-5	TRBV9	.	once	TGTGCCAGCAGCGGGAATAGCAATCAGCCCCAGCATTTT	CASSGNSNQPQHF
TRBJ1-3	TRBV7-8	.	.	TGTGCCAGCAGCTTACGGGGCTCTGGAAACACCATATATTTT	CASSLRGSGNTIYF
TRBJ2-7	TRBV16	TRBD2	.	TGTGCCAGCAGCCAACTAGCGGTGAGCTCCTACGAGCAGTACTTC	CASSQLAVSSYEQYF
TRBJ1-1	TRBV6-4	TRBD1	.	TGTGCCAGCAGGGGGAGGGACAGGGGGCTAGGGTACACTGAAGCTTTCTTT	CASRGRDRGLGYTEAFF
TRBJ1-1	TRBV7-3	.	.	TGTGCCAGCAGCTCATGGGTGAACACTGAAGCTTTCTTT	CASSSWVNTEAFF
TRBJ1-5	TRBV28	.	.	TGTGCCTTCGCAAAAGACGGGCAGCCCCAGCATTTT	CAFAKDGQPQHF
TRBJ1-1	TRBV29-1	.	.	TGCAGCGTTGTGACGGGGGGCGCATACACTGAAGCTTTCTTT	CSVVTGGAYTEAFF
TRBJ2-3	TRBV7-9	.	.	TGTGCCAGCAGCTTATGGGCAGGGCCTACTTCGGATACGCAGTATTTT	CASSLWAGPTSDTQYF
TRBJ1-1	TRBV4-2	.	.	TGTGCCAGCAGCCAAGATAAGGGTAGCACTGAAGCTTTCTTT	CASSQDKGSTEAFF
TRBJ1-2	TRBV19	.	few	TGTGCCAGTAGTATCCCGGACAGATTCTATGGCTACACCTTC	CASSIPDRFYGYTF
TRBJ1-2	TRBV6-4	.	once	TGTGCCAGCAATGGGGGCTATGGCTACACCTTC	CASNGGYGYTF
TRBJ2-5	TRBV6-1	.	.	TGTGCCAGCAGTGTTCCAGGGACCTACGAAGAGACCCAGTACTTC	CASSVPGTYEETQYF
TRBJ2-7	TRBV28	.	.	TGTGCCAGCAGGCGCGGGACCTACGAGCAGTACTTC	CASRRGTYEQYF
TRBJ2-7	TRBV28	.	.	TGTGCCAGCAGTACCGGACAGGAGCGGGGAGAGCAGTACTTC	CASSTGQERGEQYF
TRBJ2-7	TRBV27	.	.	TGTGCCAGCAGTTTATATGTGGGCCTCAGCTCCTACGAGCAGTACTTC	CASSLYVGLSSYEQYF
TRBJ1-1	TRBV7-6	.	once	TGTGCCAGCAGCTTAGGGGCTCAGGGGTGTGGGGGGCGAGGTTTGAACACTGAAGCTTTCTTT	CASSLGAQGCGGRGLNTEAFF
TRBJ1-2	TRBV14	.	.	TGTGCCAGCAGCCAAGGGGGCCTAGACTTCAACTATGGCTACACCTTC	CASSQGGLDFNYGYTF
TRBJ1-3	TRBV28	.	few	TGTGCCAGCAGTTGGAGTCAGGTATCTGGAAACACCATATATTTT	CASSWSQVSGNTIYF
TRBJ1-2	TRBV28	.	.	TGTGCCAGCAGTTTTAACTCACCCTCCTATGGCTACACCTTC	CASSFNSPSYGYTF
TRBJ2-3	TRBV15	TRBD2	.	TGTGCCACCAGCGGTCTAGGACTAGCGGGCTACACAGATACGCAGTATTTT	CATSGLGLAGYTDTQYF
TRBJ2-3	TRBV29-1	.	.	TGCAGCGTTGACCGACCATTCACAGATACGCAGTATTTT	CSVDRPFTDTQYF
TRBJ1-1	TRBV19	.	.	TGTGCCAGTATTGTCGGGGGATCAACAGCTTTCTTT	CASIVGGSTAFF
TRBJ1-1	TRBV6-1	.	.	TGTGCCAGCAGTGGAGAAAGACAGCTGAGGGGGACTGAAGCTTTCTTT	CASSGERQLRGTEAFF